This TCR beta chain was identified in a study of T-cell memory formation after mild COVID-19. Study-wide results and caveats: CD4/CD8 balance characterized clones contracting day 15 to 85, and CD4+ skew characterized later expanders. Clones that contracted clustered mainly in CM and EM if CD4+ and in EMRA if CD8+. That cross-reactive memory joined was suggested by some responding clones appearing in pre-infection memory.

MiXCR, applied by TCRdb to the 5' RACE reads, yields one record per CDR3 protein. The sample consists of almost 550,000 distinct CDR3 sequences, 20% of them appearing once. In its sample, this clonotype was seen a few times. The antigen is unknown. CDR1 is LGHNA and CDR2 is YSLEER in the germline V gene. The CDR3 has 14 amino acids. The V end lost 0 bases, the J end lost 5 bases, and 5 bases lay between the germline ends. Sequencing used PBMCs or a T cell subset sorted from them (not recorded which). The chain joins TRBV4-3 to TRBJ1-6, with D uncertain. The sequence was collected from an adult woman who had mild COVID-19 (a few samples of this study predate the infection). Cell type and time point are not known. CDR3 in amino acids: CASSQDRNNSPLHF. The CDR3 coding sequence is TGCGCCAGCAGCCAAGATCGGAATAATTCACCCCTCCACTTT.